This T cell receptor (beta chain) is drawn from a study of multiple sclerosis patients with progressive multifocal leukoencephalopathy. Of note for this clone: What it binds is not known.

Time point meaning: before natalizumab initiation. Trimming shortened V by 3 bases and J by 2 bases, and 14 bases separated the two germline ends. The CDR3 is 15 amino acids. CDR1 ENHRY and CDR2 SYGVKD come from the germline V gene. Whole-study results and caveats: Before and during natalizumab, the clones expanded at PML already existed. TRBV and TRBJ usage showed no common pattern when PML developed.

The method was immunoSEQ multiplex PCR; TCRdb's version includes in-frame clones alone and lacks a portion of them. The sample yields tens of thousands of clones, around 91% seen once. The chain combines TRBV10-3 with TRBJ2-7; D is possibly TRBD2 (5 bases). Sequencing was performed on PBMCs. The sequence was collected from a human donor with multiple sclerosis. The CDR3 region has the DNA TGTGCCATCAGTGATAGTGAGGGATGGACCTACGAGCAGTACTTC. It translates to CAISDSEGWTYEQYF.